The 14 T cell receptor beta chains reported below all come from one sample, sequenced in a study of shared clonotypes between healthy human individuals. TCRdb keeps only in-frame clones here, not all; method: immunoSEQ multiplex PCR. The data show about 990,000 clones, approximately 78% seen once. Sequencing was performed on memory CD4+ T cells from PBMCs. The subset denotes: CD45RA-negative fraction. The receptors originated from a man between 18 and 29 years old in good health. Some clones in this sample may be carry-over from other donors' samples.

The chain is built from TRBV18 and TRBJ2-1; possible D gene TRBD1, 7 bases. The germline CDR1 and CDR2 sequences are KGHSH and LQKENI. This CDR3 spans 12 amino acids. V was clipped by 4 bases and J by 15 bases, with 16 bases between them. CDR3 sequence reads: CASSRDRAEGFF. CDR3 sequence (DNA): TGTGCCAGCTCACGCGACAGGGCGGAGGGGTTCTTC.

The chain carries TRBV5-8 and TRBJ2-7; 7 bases fit TRBD2. This CDR3 contains 14 residues. Germline V CDR1 and CDR2: SGHTS, YDEGEE. The J segment lost 0 bases and the V segment lost 3 bases, leaving 3 bases of the junction unmatched. The CDR3 is CASSSPGGSYEQYF. In DNA form, the CDR3 reads TGTGCCAGCAGCTCGCCGGGGGGCTCCTACGAGCAGTACTTC.

This sequence joins TRBV6-5 and TRBJ2-7, with no clear D. The CDR3 has 11 amino acids. Germline V lookup: CDR1 MNHEY, CDR2 SVGAGI. V lost 6 bases to trimming and J lost 3 bases, with 6 bases between them. The CDR3 region has the DNA TGTGCCAGCAGGACGGGCTACGAGCAGTACTTC. Protein: CASRTGYEQYF.

V gene TRBV7-6 combines with J gene TRBJ2-5; tentatively, D is TRBD1 (5 bases). Trimming stripped 1 base from V and 5 bases from J, with 14 bases between. The CDR3 is 15 amino acids. Germline CDR1 reads SGHVS; CDR2 reads FNYEAQ. CDR3 loop: CASSLGQTYGETQYF. In DNA, the CDR3 is TGTGCCAGCAGCTTAGGACAGACCTATGGGGAGACCCAGTACTTC.

The chain employs TRBV5-1 and TRBJ2-7; TRBD1 might be the D (7 bases). Trimming shortened V by 4 bases and J by 9 bases, and 20 bases separated the two germline ends. Germline V lookup: CDR1 SGHRS, CDR2 YFSETQ. This CDR3 is built from 14 residues. The CDR3 region has the DNA TGCGCCAGCAGCCTAGACAGGGCGGGGCATGGGCAGTACTTC. Translated: CASSLDRAGHGQYF.

This clone was recorded once. The chain couples TRBV28 to TRBJ2-5, with 11 bases aligning to TRBD1. Germline assignment: CDR1 MDHEN and CDR2 SYDVKM. This CDR3 has 15 residues. J gave up 6 bases and V 4 bases, and 7 bases lay outside the gene matches. In DNA, the CDR3 is TGTGCCAGCAGTTACGGACAGGGGGCGTTTAAGACCCAGTACTTC. It encodes CASSYGQGAFKTQYF.

This clone was counted a single time. One base away lies a much larger clone, so this may be a sequencing read error. This chain connects TRBV4-3 to TRBJ2-3, with 10 bases aligning to TRBD2. This CDR3 spans 16 amino acids. The germline CDR1 and CDR2 sequences are LGHNA and YSLEER. The CDR3 nucleotides read TGCGTCAGCAGCCAAGCTTCTAGCGGGAGTGCGGATACGCAGTATTTT. It translates to CVSSQASSGSADTQYF.

V and J are TRBV29-1 and TRBJ2-5; 10 bases line up with TRBD1. CDR3 size: 15 residues. Germline assignment: CDR1 SQVTM and CDR2 ANQGSEA. Germline trimming cut 4 bases from V and 1 base from J; bases unmatched to any gene: 6. CDR3: CSVVRDRGLQETQYF. DNA for the CDR3: TGCAGCGTTGTCCGGGACAGGGGCCTCCAAGAGACCCAGTACTTC.

The chain joins TRBV6-6 to TRBJ1-2; D possibly corresponds to TRBD1 (5 bases). Germline loops: CDR1 MNHNY, CDR2 SVGAGI (reference sequence). The CDR3 is 14 residues long. Trimming left V 6 bases short and J 2 bases short, with 13 bases between. CDR3 sequence (DNA): TGTGCCAGCAGACTCCGGGGCGCAAACTATGGCTACACCTTC. Translated, it gives CASRLRGANYGYTF.

The gene calls are TRBV27 and TRBJ2-4, with D possibly being TRBD2 (6 bases). The germline V gene encodes CDR1 MNHEY and CDR2 SMNVEV (reference sequence). The CDR3 extends over 18 amino acids. V shed 1 base and J shed 4 bases, with 20 bases lying between them. DNA for the CDR3: TGTGCCAGCAGTTTATTACCCTCGGGGACTTTGGGAAAAAACATTCAGTACTTC. The encoded protein is CASSLLPSGTLGKNIQYF.

V gene TRBV11-2 combines with J gene TRBJ2-7; D might be TRBD1 (5 bases). V gave up 3 bases and J gave up 3 bases, with 9 bases separating them. The CDR3 is 13 amino acids. Germline assignment: CDR1 SGHAT and CDR2 FQNNGV. This chain's CDR3 is CASSFDSLYEQYF. The CDR3 bases are TGTGCCAGCAGCTTCGACAGCCTCTACGAGCAGTACTTC.

V and J are TRBV18 and TRBJ2-1, with 12 bases identical to TRBD2. The CDR3 has 15 residues. Unmatched junction bases numbered 7, after V lost 3 bases and J lost 10 bases. Germline lookup yields CDR1 KGHSH and CDR2 LQKENI. CDR3 sequence reads: CASSPPGLAGAEQFF. DNA of the CDR3: TGTGCCAGCTCACCGCCGGGACTAGCGGGTGCCGAGCAGTTCTTC.

This clone came up once. The chain couples TRBV11-2 to TRBJ2-1, with D perhaps TRBD1 (6 bases). This CDR3 is 15 amino acids long. V was cut by 0 bases and J by 7 bases, with 13 bases left in between. Germline V lookup: CDR1 SGHAT, CDR2 FQNNGV. The CDR3 reads CASSLDQGSWNEQFF. Written as DNA, the CDR3 is TGTGCCAGCAGCTTAGACCAGGGGAGTTGGAATGAGCAGTTCTTC.

The chain uses TRBV2 and TRBJ1-5; D is unclear. This CDR3 region has 13 residues. Germline CDR1 and CDR2: SNHLY and FYNNEI. Trimming removed 11 bases from V and 4 bases from J, with 15 bases in between. The CDR3 sequence is CASNLMGNQPQHF. The CDR3 DNA reads as TGTGCCTCTAATCTCATGGGGAATCAGCCCCAGCATTTT.